Included here is one T cell receptor beta chain sequence, with context. No antigen is known for it. Per-base quality was not reported, and no clone a single base away is much larger than it. The instrument was an Illumina HiSeq 1500. The public reads were quality trimmed at Q25 with fastp and then assembled into clones with MiXCR by TCRdb, keeping productive beta chains. Here each entry gathers all rows of one CDR3 protein and keeps the most common genes and DNA. This sample comprises a few hundred thousand distinct CDR3 sequences, roughly 43% of them detected only once. Over 45% of the sample comes from the top ten. The source of the sample is a study of T cell repertoires in cytomegalovirus infection (dated by TCRdb to 2018 to 2020). A note on the overall study: The peptide stimulations were aimed at well-studied HLA-B-restricted epitopes as well as recently identified HLA-C-restricted CMV epitopes, whose presentation resists viral immunomodulation. Donor HLA type was relevant to the analysis, because carriage of CMV infection together with the matching HLA type was indicated by public TCR beta signatures.

The full study reports these points: The ex vivo response was dominated by HLA-C-restricted CMV-specific TCR beta clonotypes, which also provided the single most frequent clonotype in two of eight donors. Cumulative frequency of public TCR beta family members discriminated carriers of CMV infection plus the relevant HLA type in this cohort and an independent 352-donor cohort.

The treatment or condition label corresponds to: in vitro stimulation with specific CMV peptide epitopes to enrich CMV-specific T cells. V loses 6 bases at its end and J loses 7 bases; junction bases beyond the gene matches: 7. Taken from cysteine to phenylalanine, the CDR3 has 14 residues. Solely the CDR3 DNA is kept, with 42 bases framed from the first base. CDR1 and CDR2, per the germline V gene (reference sequence), are DFQATT and SNEGSKA. The sequence was collected from a human donor in good health (CMV status not recorded). Some clones in this sample may be carry-over from other donors' samples. The chain couples TRBV20-1 to TRBJ1-6; TRBD1 matches 9 bases in the middle. Sequencing used cultured PBMCs, obtained from culture after CMV antigen stimulation. Read as DNA, the sequence is TGCAGTGCCCCCAGAGGGACAGGGAATTCACCCCTCCACTTT. Translated, this is CSAPRGTGNSPLHF.